Described below is a single T cell receptor beta chain sequence and its context. As yet, its antigen is unknown. Other DNA sequences of this sample code for an identical CDR3. V lost 3 bases, J lost 6 bases, and 7 bases lay in between. Germline values: CDR1 MNHNS, CDR2 SASEGT. The CDR3 totals 12 residues. Clones were read by immunoSEQ multiplex PCR, and TCRdb kept only the in-frame ones, dropping some. The sample holds roughly 380,000 clones, about 97% seen once. This entry is derived from a study of shared clonotypes between healthy human individuals. Study overall: The composition of the donors was a couple of women and a few men aged 18 to 49.

General study results and limits: In general, naive subsets displayed greater estimated richness than memory subsets did.

Specimen: memory CD8+ T cells sorted from blood. Stated subset: CD45RO+ cells pooled with CCR7-negative TemRA cells. This chain links TRBV6-1 with TRBJ2-3; weak D call: TRBD2 (6 bases). The TCR was taken from a man aged 30 to 45 in good health. CDR3 nucleotides: TGTGCCAGCAGTGAGGCGGGGGATACGCAGTATTTT. Its translation: CASSEAGDTQYF.